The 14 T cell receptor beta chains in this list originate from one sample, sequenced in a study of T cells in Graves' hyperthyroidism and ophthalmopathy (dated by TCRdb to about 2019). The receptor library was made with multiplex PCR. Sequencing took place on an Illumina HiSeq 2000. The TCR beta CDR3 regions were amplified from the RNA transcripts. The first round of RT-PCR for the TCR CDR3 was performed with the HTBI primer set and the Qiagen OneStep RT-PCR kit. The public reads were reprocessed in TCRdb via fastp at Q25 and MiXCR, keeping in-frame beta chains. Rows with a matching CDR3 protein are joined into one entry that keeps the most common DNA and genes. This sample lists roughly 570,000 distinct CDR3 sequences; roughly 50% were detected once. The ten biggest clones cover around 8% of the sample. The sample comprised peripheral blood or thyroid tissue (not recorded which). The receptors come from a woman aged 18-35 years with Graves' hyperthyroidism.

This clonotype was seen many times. CDR3 loop: CASTPGHPYNSPLHF. The CDR3 nucleotides read TGTGCCAGCACCCCGGGACACCCATATAATTCACCCCTCCACTTT. V gene TRBV2 combines with J gene TRBJ1-6; weak D call: TRBD1 (6 bases). Germline CDR1 is SNHLY and CDR2 is FYNNEI. The V end was cut by 7 bases, the J end by 4 bases, with 14 bases between. The CDR3 contains 15 residues.

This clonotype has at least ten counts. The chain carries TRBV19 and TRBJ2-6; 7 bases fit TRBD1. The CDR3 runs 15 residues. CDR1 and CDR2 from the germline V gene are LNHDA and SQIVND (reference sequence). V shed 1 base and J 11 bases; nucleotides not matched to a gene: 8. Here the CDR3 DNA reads TGTGCCAGTAGTATAGCCGACAGGGTCCGCCACGTCCTGACTTTC. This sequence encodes CASSIADRVRHVLTF.

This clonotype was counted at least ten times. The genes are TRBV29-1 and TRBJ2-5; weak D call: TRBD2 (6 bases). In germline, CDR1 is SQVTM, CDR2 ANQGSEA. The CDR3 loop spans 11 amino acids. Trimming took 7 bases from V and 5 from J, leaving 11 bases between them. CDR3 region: CSAGEQETQYF. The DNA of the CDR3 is TGCAGCGCGGGGGAGCAGGAGACCCAGTACTTC. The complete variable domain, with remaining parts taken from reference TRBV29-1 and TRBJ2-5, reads SAVISQKPSRDICQRGTSLTIQCQVDSQVTMMFWYRQQPGQSLTLIATANQGSEATYESGFVIDKFPISRPNLTFSTLTVSNMSPEDSSIYLCSAGEQETQYFGPGTRLLVL.

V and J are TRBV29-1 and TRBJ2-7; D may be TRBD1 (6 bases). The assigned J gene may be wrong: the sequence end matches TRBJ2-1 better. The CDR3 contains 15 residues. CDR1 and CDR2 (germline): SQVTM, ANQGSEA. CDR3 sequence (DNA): TGCAGCGTTTCTGGGACATTCGAGTCCTACAATGAGCAGTTCTTC. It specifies CSVSGTFESYNEQFF.

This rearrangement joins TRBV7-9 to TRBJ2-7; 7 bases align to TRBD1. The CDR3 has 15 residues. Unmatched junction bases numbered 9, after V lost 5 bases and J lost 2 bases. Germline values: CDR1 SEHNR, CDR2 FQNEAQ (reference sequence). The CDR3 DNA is TGTGCCAGCAGCACCGGGATCAGGGGGACCTACGAGCAGTACTTC. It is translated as CASSTGIRGTYEQYF.

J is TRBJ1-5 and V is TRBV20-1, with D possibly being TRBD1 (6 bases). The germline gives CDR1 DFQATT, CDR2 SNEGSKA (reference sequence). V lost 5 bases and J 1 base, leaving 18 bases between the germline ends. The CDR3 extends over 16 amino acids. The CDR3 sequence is CSAAQGRRGSNQPQHF. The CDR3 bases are TGCAGTGCTGCGCAGGGGAGACGAGGGAGCAATCAGCCCCAGCATTTT.

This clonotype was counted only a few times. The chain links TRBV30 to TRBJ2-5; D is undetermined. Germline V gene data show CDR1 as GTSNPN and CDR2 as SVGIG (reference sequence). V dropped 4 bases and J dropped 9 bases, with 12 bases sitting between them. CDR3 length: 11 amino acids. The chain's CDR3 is CAWTNTGPQYF. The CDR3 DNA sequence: TGTGCCTGGACCAATACTGGGCCCCAGTACTTC.

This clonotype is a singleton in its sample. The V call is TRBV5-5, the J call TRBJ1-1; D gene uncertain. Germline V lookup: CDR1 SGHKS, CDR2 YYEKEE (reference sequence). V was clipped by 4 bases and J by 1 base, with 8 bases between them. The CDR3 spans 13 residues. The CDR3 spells CASSPVANTEAFF. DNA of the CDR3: TGTGCCAGCAGCCCGGTCGCGAACACTGAAGCTTTCTTT.

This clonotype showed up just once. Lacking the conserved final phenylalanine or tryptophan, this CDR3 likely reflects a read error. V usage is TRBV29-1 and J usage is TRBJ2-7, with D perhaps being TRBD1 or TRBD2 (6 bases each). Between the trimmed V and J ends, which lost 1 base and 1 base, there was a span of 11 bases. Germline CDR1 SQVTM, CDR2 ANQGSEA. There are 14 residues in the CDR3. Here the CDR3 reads CSVEGGAPSYEQYL. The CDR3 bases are TGCAGCGTTGAAGGGGGGGCGCCGTCCTACGAGCAGTACCTC.

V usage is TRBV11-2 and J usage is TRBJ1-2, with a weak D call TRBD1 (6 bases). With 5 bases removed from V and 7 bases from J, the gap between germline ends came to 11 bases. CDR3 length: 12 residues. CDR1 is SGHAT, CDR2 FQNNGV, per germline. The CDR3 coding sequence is TGTGCCAGCAGCGTCGACAGGATTGGCTACACCTTC. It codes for CASSVDRIGYTF.

The DNA for the CDR3 is TGTGCCAGCAGCACGGACAGGGCCAACGTCCTGACTTTC. It codes for CASSTDRANVLTF. V and J are TRBV7-2 and TRBJ2-6, with a tentative D call TRBD1 (5 bases). CDR1 is SGHTA and CDR2 is FQGNSA in the germline V gene. Trimming shortened V by 5 bases and J by 5 bases, and 7 bases separated the two germline ends. The CDR3 runs 13 residues.

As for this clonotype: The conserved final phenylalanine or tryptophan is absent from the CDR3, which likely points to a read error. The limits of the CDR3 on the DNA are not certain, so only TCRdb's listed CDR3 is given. The CDR3 sequence: CSARAGEYN. The chain employs TRBV20-1 and TRBJ2-5; the table's D call TRBD1 went unverified against the DNA. Ends included, the CDR3 has 9 residues. CDR1 and CDR2 from the germline V gene are DFQATT and SNEGSKA (reference sequence).

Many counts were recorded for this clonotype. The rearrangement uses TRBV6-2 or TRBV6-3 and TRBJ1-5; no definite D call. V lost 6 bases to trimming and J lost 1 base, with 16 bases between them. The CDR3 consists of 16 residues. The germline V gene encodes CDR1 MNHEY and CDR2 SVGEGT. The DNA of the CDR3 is TGTGCCAGCAGAAACTCCAGAGAAGGAAGCAATCAGCCCCAGCATTTT. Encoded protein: CASRNSREGSNQPQHF.

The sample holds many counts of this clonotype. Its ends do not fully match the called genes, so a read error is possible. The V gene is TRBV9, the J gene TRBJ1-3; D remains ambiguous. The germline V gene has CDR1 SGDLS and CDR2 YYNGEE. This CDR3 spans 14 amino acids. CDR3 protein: CASSVGSSGNTIYF. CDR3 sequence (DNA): TGCGCCAGCAGCGTAGGGAGCTCTGGAAACACCATATATTTT.